A selection of T cell receptor beta chains follows, all from one sample in a study of T cells in pancreatic ductal adenocarcinoma. Measured with immunoSEQ multiplex PCR; TCRdb has only the in-frame clones, and not every one. This sample has 4,500 to 6,000 clones, with approximately 70% found just once. The sequencing input was pancreatic tumor tissue. Source of these receptors: a human donor with pancreatic ductal adenocarcinoma. CDR3s leave out the opening cysteine and the closing phenylalanine or tryptophan. The order of the fields is J gene, clone size, V gene, CDR3 protein. Expanded clones are given a class, and other clones once, few, many or no size at all.

>TRBJ2-3|few|TRBV4-3
ASSRGTGLSTDTQY
>TRBJ2-1|.|TRBV27
ASREVSSYNEQF
>TRBJ2-1|.|TRBV28
ASSLSSYNEQF
>TRBJ1-1|.|TRBV7-9
ASSLQGESEAF
>TRBJ1-5|.|TRBV7-6
ASSPRANQPQH
>TRBJ2-1|.|TRBV7-2
ASSTGSSGSSYNEQF
>TRBJ1-1|.|TRBV7-2
ASSQQGAMNTEAF
>TRBJ1-2|.|TRBV18
ASSPQTDSRYGYT
>TRBJ1-2|medium-sized|TRBV2
ASSKGGLYGYT
>TRBJ2-7|.|TRBV29-1
SVVRGNTYEQY
>TRBJ2-3|.|TRBV7-9
ASSLGGQGVDTQY
>TRBJ1-1|.|TRBV25-1
ASSVFRGQGTEAF
>TRBJ1-1|.|TRBV18
ASSPLRQVGSEAF
>TRBJ1-5|.|TRBV19
ASSTTGNQPQH
>TRBJ2-3|.|TRBV28
ASSTTGNGGDTQY
>TRBJ2-3|.|TRBV6-1
ASSEPPTSTDTQY
>TRBJ2-1|few|TRBV10-3
AISGSGGVSYNEQF
>TRBJ2-2|.|TRBV19
ATSSAVQGTGELF
>TRBJ1-5|.|TRBV6-5
ASSYSRAQPQH
>TRBJ1-5|.|TRBV19
ASSIDGTGDGAAQH
>TRBJ1-6|few|TRBV7-2
ASSRPTGADSPLH
>TRBJ1-5|.|TRBV5-8
ASSPHRGTNQPQH
>TRBJ2-1|.|TRBV19
ASSIGTRYSYNEQF
>TRBJ2-3|.|TRBV28
ASSLFRWRVRSTDTQY
>TRBJ2-3|.|TRBV4-3
ASSLIAAGEGPTQY
>TRBJ2-5|.|TRBV28
ASLRQGPRQETQY
>TRBJ2-7|.|TRBV4-1
ASSQALGQYEQY
>TRBJ2-1|.|TRBV6-6
ASSSSGGNEQF